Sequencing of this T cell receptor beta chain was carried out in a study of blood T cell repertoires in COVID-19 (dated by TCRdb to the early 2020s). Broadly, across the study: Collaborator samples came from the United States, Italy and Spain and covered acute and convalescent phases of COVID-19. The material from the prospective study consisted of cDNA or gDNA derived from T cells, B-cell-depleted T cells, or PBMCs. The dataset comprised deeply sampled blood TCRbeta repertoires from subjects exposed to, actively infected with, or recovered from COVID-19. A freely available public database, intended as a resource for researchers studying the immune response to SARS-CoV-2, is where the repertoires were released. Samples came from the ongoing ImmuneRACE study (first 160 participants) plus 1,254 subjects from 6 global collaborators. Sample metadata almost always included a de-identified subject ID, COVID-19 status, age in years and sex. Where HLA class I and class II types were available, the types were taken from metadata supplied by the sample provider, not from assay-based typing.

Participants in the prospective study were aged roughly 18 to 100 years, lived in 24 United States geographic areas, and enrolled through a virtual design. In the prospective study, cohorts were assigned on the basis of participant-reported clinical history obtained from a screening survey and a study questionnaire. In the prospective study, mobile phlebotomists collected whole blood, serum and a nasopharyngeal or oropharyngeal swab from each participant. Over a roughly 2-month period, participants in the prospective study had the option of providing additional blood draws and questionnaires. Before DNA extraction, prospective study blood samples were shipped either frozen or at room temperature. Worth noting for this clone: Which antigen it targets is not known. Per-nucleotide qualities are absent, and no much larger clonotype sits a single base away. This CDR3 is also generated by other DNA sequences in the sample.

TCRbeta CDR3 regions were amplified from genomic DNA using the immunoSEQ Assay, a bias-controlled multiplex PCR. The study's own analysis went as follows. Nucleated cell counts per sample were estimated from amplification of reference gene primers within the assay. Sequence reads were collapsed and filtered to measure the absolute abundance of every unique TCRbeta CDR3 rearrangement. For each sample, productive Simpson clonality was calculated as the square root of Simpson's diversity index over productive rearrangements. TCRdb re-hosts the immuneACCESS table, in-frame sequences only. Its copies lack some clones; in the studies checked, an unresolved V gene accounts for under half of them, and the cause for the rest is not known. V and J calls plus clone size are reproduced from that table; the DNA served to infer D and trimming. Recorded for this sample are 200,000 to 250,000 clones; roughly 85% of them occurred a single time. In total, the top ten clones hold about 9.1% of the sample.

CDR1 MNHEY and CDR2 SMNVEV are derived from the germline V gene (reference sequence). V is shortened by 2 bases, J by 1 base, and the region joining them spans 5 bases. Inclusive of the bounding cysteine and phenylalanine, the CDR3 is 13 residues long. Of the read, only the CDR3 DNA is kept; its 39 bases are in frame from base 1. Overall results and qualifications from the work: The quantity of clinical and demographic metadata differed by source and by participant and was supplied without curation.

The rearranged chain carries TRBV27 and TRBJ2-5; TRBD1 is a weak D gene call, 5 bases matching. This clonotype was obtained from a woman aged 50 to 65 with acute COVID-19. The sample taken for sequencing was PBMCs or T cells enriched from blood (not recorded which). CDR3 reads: CASSLRGQETQYF. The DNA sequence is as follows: TGTGCCAGCAGTTTAAGGGGCCAAGAGACCCAGTACTTC.